This TCR beta chain was recovered during a study of blood T cell repertoires in COVID-19. Whole-study context: The United States, Italy and Spain were the sources of the acute and convalescent COVID-19 samples. From T cells, B-cell-depleted T cells, or PBMCs came the material, which was cDNA or gDNA.

Sequencing was performed with immunoSEQ multiplex PCR; in TCRdb, only in-frame clones are kept and a portion is missing. Counted here are about 22,000 clones, 80% to 95% occurring once; the ten biggest clones make up less than 3.5%. The CDR3 contains 16 residues. V dropped 0 bases and J dropped 0 bases, with 13 bases sitting between them. Per the germline V gene, CDR1 is SGHKS and CDR2 is YYEKEE (reference sequence). The chain is built from TRBV5-5 and TRBJ2-7; D uncertain. Sequencing was carried out using peripheral blood. The clonotype was recovered from a man aged 70-80 years with acute or convalescent COVID-19. CDR3 amino acids: CASSLDWWAGSYEQYF. CDR3 bases: TGTGCCAGCAGCTTGGATTGGTGGGCCGGCTCCTACGAGCAGTACTTC. The full variable domain, completed using reference TRBV5-5 and TRBJ2-7, is DAGVTQSPTHLIKTRGQQVTLRCSPISGHKSVSWYQQVLGQGPQFIFQYYEKEERGRGNFPDRFSARQFPNYSSELNVNALLLGDSALYLCASSLDWWAGSYEQYFGPGTRLTVT.